This is a list of T cell receptor beta chains from one sample in a study of cytomegalovirus exposure and HLA in healthy donors. TCRdb keeps only in-frame clones here, not all; method: immunoSEQ multiplex PCR. Of around 250,000 clones listed, about nine tenths are singletons. The material sequenced was PBMCs. The receptors shown here come from a girl aged 2 to 10 in good health and CMV-seronegative. Each CDR3 is given with its conserved first and last residue. The D gene is left open where the match is weak.

J: TRBJ2-1; V: TRBV7-6; D: TRBD2; CDR3: CASSPLAGGPDNEQFF
J: TRBJ2-3; V: TRBV5-1; D: .; CDR3: CASSLVPGLHTDTQYF
J: TRBJ1-6; V: TRBV19; D: .; CDR3: CASSNPVGGYNSPLHF
J: TRBJ2-7; V: TRBV7-8; D: .; CDR3: CASSFSSEPPSYEQYF
J: TRBJ1-6; V: TRBV30; D: TRBD1; CDR3: CAWTGTGASPLHF
J: TRBJ1-3; V: TRBV10-2; D: TRBD1; CDR3: CASTGQGGNTIYF
J: TRBJ1-1; V: TRBV5-1; D: .; CDR3: CASSLEVGVMNTEAFF
J: TRBJ1-1; V: TRBV11-2; D: .; CDR3: CASSPTPSEAFF
J: TRBJ2-1; V: TRBV5-4; D: TRBD2; CDR3: CASSLGGTSGGDNEQFF
J: TRBJ2-7; V: TRBV27; D: TRBD2; CDR3: CASSTIAGGSYEQYF
J: TRBJ1-1; V: TRBV18; D: TRBD1; CDR3: CASSPTTGGNTEAFF
J: TRBJ2-7; V: TRBV7-8; D: .; CDR3: CASSLVAALTVEKQYF
J: TRBJ1-2; V: TRBV13; D: TRBD1; CDR3: CASSSQGTYGYTF
J: TRBJ2-1; V: TRBV28; D: TRBD2; CDR3: CASSYLAGGHKGEQFF
J: TRBJ2-5; V: TRBV5-1; D: TRBD2; CDR3: CASSLGTSGKETQYF
J: TRBJ1-2; V: TRBV27; D: .; CDR3: CASSTTGGGYTF
J: TRBJ1-1; V: TRBV7-9; D: .; CDR3: CASSLARANTEAFF
J: TRBJ2-2; V: TRBV15; D: .; CDR3: CATSRGRTAGELFF
J: TRBJ2-5; V: TRBV5-4; D: .; CDR3: CASRADRAFAEQYF
J: TRBJ1-2; V: TRBV30; D: TRBD1; CDR3: CAWSPTGFYGYTF
J: TRBJ1-5; V: TRBV28; D: TRBD1; CDR3: CASSTLGTGVQPQHF
J: TRBJ2-3; V: TRBV7-2; D: TRBD2; CDR3: CASSPKGAGGRDTQYF
J: TRBJ2-3; V: TRBV5-6; D: .; CDR3: CASSFITGLHTDTQYF
J: TRBJ1-1; V: TRBV12-5; D: .; CDR3: CASGLRGNTEAFF
J: TRBJ2-7; V: TRBV29-1; D: TRBD1; CDR3: CSVRTGGYEQYF
J: TRBJ2-3; V: TRBV2; D: TRBD1; CDR3: CASSSPSRTGVADTQYF
J: TRBJ2-1; V: TRBV2; D: TRBD2; CDR3: CASRSSGLFHEQFF
J: TRBJ2-7; V: TRBV28; D: .; CDR3: CASSFAGPNYEQYF
J: TRBJ2-2; V: TRBV5-1; D: TRBD2; CDR3: CASSGGGLDGNTGELFF
J: TRBJ2-7; V: TRBV28; D: TRBD2; CDR3: CASSPPIAGASEQYF
J: TRBJ1-2; V: TRBV7-9; D: .; CDR3: CASSLEARRGLGYTF
J: TRBJ1-5; V: TRBV19; D: .; CDR3: CASSISLGQKSNQPQHF
J: TRBJ2-3; V: TRBV4-2; D: TRBD1; CDR3: CASSQVTGTGGTDTQYF
J: TRBJ2-5; V: TRBV27; D: .; CDR3: CASSPGVGYQETQYF
J: TRBJ2-6; V: TRBV30; D: .; CDR3: CAWRRVSGANVLTF
J: TRBJ1-3; V: TRBV6-1; D: .; CDR3: CASNLDSSGNTIYF
J: TRBJ1-5; V: TRBV6-5; D: TRBD1; CDR3: CASSLGQGTNQPQHF
J: TRBJ1-5; V: TRBV21-1; D: .; CDR3: CASSLGAYQPQHF